One T cell receptor beta chain is described in this entry. This sample was included in a study of blood T cell repertoires in COVID-19. This table comes from immunoSEQ multiplex PCR, and its TCRdb copy is limited to in-frame clones, with some not included. The table lists around 370,000 clones, 88% of them singletons. The germline gives CDR1 SGHRS, CDR2 YFSETQ. V lost 0 bases and J 5 bases, leaving 20 bases between the germline ends. The CDR3 consists of 17 residues. In Cohort 3, a recovered donor had either two negative PCRs, clearance, or symptom resolution. The genes are TRBV5-1 and TRBJ1-1; D perhaps matches TRBD1 (6 bases). The TCR was taken from a woman aged 18-29 years who had recovered from COVID-19. The source material was PBMCs or T cells enriched from blood (not recorded which). CDR3 in DNA: TGCGCCAGCAGCTTGGCGGGCGGGGGGCTTGACGGAACTGAAGCTTTCTTT. This translates into CASSLAGGGLDGTEAFF.